This T cell receptor (beta chain) was obtained from a study of shared clonotypes between healthy human individuals. The table came from immunoSEQ multiplex PCR; TCRdb's copy has only in-frame clones and leaves some out. The sample lists fewer than 1.4 million clones, 70% to 80% occurring once. On this clone: A much larger clone lies one base from this, so it may be a read error. This CDR3 is missing its conserved last phenylalanine or tryptophan, likely due to a read error.

CDR1 and CDR2 (germline): LGHNA, YSLEER. Trimming cost V 1 base and J 4 bases, with 13 bases left between them. CDR3 size: 15 residues. The TCR sequence derives from a man younger than 35 in good health. Some clones in this sample may be carry-over from other donors' samples. Sample: memory CD4+ T cells from PBMCs. Specified subset: CD45RA-negative fraction. The chain carries TRBV4-3 and TRBJ1-1; D is ambiguous. The CDR3 protein is CASSQVRATGTEAFL. DNA for the CDR3: TGCGCCAGCAGCCAAGTTCGAGCGACCGGCACTGAAGCTTTCCTT.